One and the same sample provided the 13 T cell receptor beta chains below, sequenced in a study of early stage breast cancer tumors. This table comes from immunoSEQ multiplex PCR, and its TCRdb copy is limited to in-frame clones, with some not included. The table has about 30,000 clones, roughly 80% seen once. The sequenced material came from breast tumor tissue. The receptors were sampled from a person in their twenties or thirties with breast cancer.

By share of the sample, this clone is medium-sized. This sample includes further DNA sequences coding for the same CDR3. The chain couples TRBV7-9 to TRBJ1-2; D perhaps matches TRBD1 (5 bases). Germline V lookup: CDR1 SEHNR, CDR2 FQNEAQ (reference sequence). V lost 1 base, J lost 5 bases, and 14 bases lay in between. CDR3 length: 15 amino acids. The DNA of the CDR3 is TGTGCCAGCAGCTTAGGATCGGCAGGGAAGTATGGCTACACCTTC. As protein: CASSLGSAGKYGYTF.

The rearrangement joins TRBV5-6 to TRBJ1-2, with 7 bases aligning to TRBD1. CDR1 and CDR2 from the germline V gene are SGHDT and YYEEEE. V was pared by 3 bases and J by 4 bases, with 6 bases of the junction left unmatched. This CDR3 spans 14 amino acids. CDR3 region: CASSSGTATYGYTF. CDR3 coding DNA: TGTGCCAGCAGCTCGGGGACAGCCACCTATGGCTACACCTTC.

The chain recombines TRBV11-2 with TRBJ2-2; unclear D gene. This CDR3 region has 15 residues. In germline, CDR1 is SGHAT, CDR2 FQNNGV. V shed 0 bases and J shed 0 bases, with 5 bases lying between them. Here the CDR3 reads CASSLDIANTGELFF. The CDR3 bases are TGTGCCAGCAGCTTAGATATAGCGAACACCGGGGAGCTGTTTTTT.

V usage is TRBV14 and J usage is TRBJ2-7; no clear D gene. V was clipped by 0 bases and J by 0 bases, with 6 bases between them. This CDR3 has 14 residues. Per the germline V gene, CDR1 is SGHDN and CDR2 is FVKESK. The CDR3 region is CASSQDYPSYEQYF. The DNA for the CDR3 is TGTGCCAGCAGCCAAGATTATCCCTCCTACGAGCAGTACTTC.

The CDR3: CAWSASAGDEQFF. Written as DNA, the CDR3 is TGTGCCTGGAGTGCATCGGCGGGAGACGAGCAGTTCTTC. The V gene is TRBV30, the J gene TRBJ2-1; TRBD2 aligns across 7 bases. The CDR3 has 13 residues. V lost 1 base to trimming and J lost 10 bases; unmatched junction nucleotides: 7. The germline CDR1 and CDR2 sequences are GTSNPN and SVGIG (reference sequence).

This sequence joins TRBV4-3 and TRBJ2-3; TRBD2 aligns across 12 bases. Germline V gene lookup returns CDR1 LGHNA and CDR2 YSLEER. The CDR3 contains 15 residues. Unmatched junction bases numbered 1, after V lost 0 bases and J lost 6 bases. CDR3: CASSQELAGGDTQYF. For the CDR3, the DNA is TGCGCCAGCAGCCAAGAACTAGCGGGAGGTGATACGCAGTATTTT.

The chain uses TRBV27 and TRBJ2-1, with 7 nucleotides matching TRBD1. V lost 5 bases, J lost 13 bases, and 5 bases stayed unmatched. Germline V CDR1 and CDR2: MNHEY, SMNVEV (reference sequence). This CDR3 spans 11 amino acids. The CDR3 sequence: CASSTGQAQFF. CDR3 nucleotides: TGTGCCAGCAGTACCGGACAGGCACAGTTCTTC.

This clone was recorded a few times. The genes are TRBV5-1 and TRBJ1-2; 8 positions agree with TRBD1. CDR1 is SGHRS and CDR2 is YFSETQ in the germline V gene. The V and J ends lost 2 bases and 2 bases, in that order; junction bases with no gene match: 5. This CDR3 is built from 15 residues. CDR3 sequence reads: CASSLGTGENYGYTF. CDR3 DNA: TGCGCCAGCAGCTTAGGGACAGGCGAGAACTATGGCTACACCTTC.

The chain combines TRBV6-5 with TRBJ1-3; D is uncertain. With 0 bases removed from V and 1 base from J, the gap between germline ends came to 10 bases. This CDR3 has 16 residues. Germline loops: CDR1 MNHEY, CDR2 SVGAGI. In nucleotides, the CDR3 is TGTGCCAGCAGTTACTCGAGAGGCGGATCTGGAAACACCATATATTTT. Amino acid sequence: CASSYSRGGSGNTIYF.

This rearrangement joins TRBV7-3 to TRBJ1-2; TRBD1 might be the D (6 bases). The V end lost 6 bases, the J end lost 0 bases, and 11 bases lay between the germline ends. The CDR3 consists of 14 residues. CDR1 SGHTA and CDR2 FQGTGA come from the germline V gene. The CDR3: CASSPTGTNYGYTF. In DNA, the CDR3 is TGTGCCAGCAGTCCTACAGGGACTAACTATGGCTACACCTTC.

The J gene is TRBJ2-3, the V gene TRBV28; possibly TRBD2 for D (6 bases). The germline V and J ends were trimmed by 2 bases and 4 bases, with 10 bases remaining between them. The CDR3 has 14 amino acids. The germline CDR1 and CDR2 sequences are MDHEN and SYDVKM. As DNA, the CDR3 is TGTGCCAGCAGTTTACCCGGGAGCCCAGATACGCAGTATTTT. Residues: CASSLPGSPDTQYF.

The chain joins TRBV18 to TRBJ1-2, with no clear D. The germline V gene has CDR1 KGHSH and CDR2 LQKENI. V was pared by 3 bases and J by 6 bases, with 8 bases between. The length of the CDR3 is 12 residues. The CDR3 sequence is CASSPRADGYTF. CDR3 nucleotides: TGTGCCAGCTCACCTCGGGCGGATGGCTACACCTTC. The full variable domain, rest sourced from reference TRBV18 and TRBJ1-2, is NAGVMQNPRHLVRRRGQEARLRCSPMKGHSHVYWYRQLPEEGLKFMVYLQKENIIDESGMPKERFSAEFPKEGPSILRIQQVVRGDSAAYFCASSPRADGYTFGSGTRLTVV.

The chain combines TRBV11-1 with TRBJ1-2; no firm D call. The V and J ends lost 6 bases and 5 bases respectively, with 7 bases between them. This CDR3 spans 11 amino acids. Germline CDR1 reads SGHAT; CDR2 reads FQDESV (reference sequence). CDR3 protein: CASRGFYGYTF. CDR3 nucleotide sequence: TGTGCCAGCAGGGGGTTTTATGGCTACACCTTC.